One T cell receptor (beta chain) is described in this entry. It has no known antigen specificity. Base qualities are missing; no much larger clone stands one base away. The sample is drawn from a study of T-cell memory formation after mild COVID-19 (dated by TCRdb to the early 2020s). The study in broad terms: TCR sequence clusters from the two donors were found to be largely donor specific. Longitudinal TCRalpha and TCRbeta repertoire sequencing tracked T-cell clones expanding and contracting after mild COVID-19 in a couple of donors. The cohort comprised two young, previously healthy adult volunteers, one female and one male.

Sequencer: Illumina NovaSeq 6000. cDNA libraries for TCRalpha and TCRbeta were prepared by 5'RACE using constant-segment primers, with sample barcodes and unique molecular identifiers added. RNA was extracted from every sample with Trizol reagent. Library amplification was performed in two PCR steps, and a second sample barcode and Illumina TruSeq adapters were introduced in the second step. Sequencing of the libraries was done on an Illumina NovaSeq, producing 2 x 150 bp paired-end reads. Per the original workflow: The reads were demultiplexed and collapsed into UMI-guided consensus sequences using migec v1.2.7. Using mixcr v2.1.11, UMI consensuses were aligned to TRA and TRB V and J templates and then assembled into clonotypes. Expanded or contracted clonotypes were those called significant by both edgeR and NoisET, with noise models trained on biological replicates. For edgeR calls, a false discovery rate-adjusted p below 0.01 and a log2 fold-change threshold of 1 were applied. As an exploratory analysis of dynamics, max-normalized trajectories of the 1000 most abundant clonotypes were examined by PCA with hierarchical clustering. Separately sequenced CD4+ and CD8+ repertoires were used to assign the CD4 or CD8 phenotype of responding clones. Using fastp trimming at Q25 and MiXCR clonotype assembly, TCRdb reanalyzed the public sequencing data and kept in-frame beta chains. Rows matching on CDR3 protein sequence are summarized as one entry with the most common DNA and genes. TCRdb, not the original authors, processed these V and J calls. A total of roughly 130,000 distinct CDR3 sequences appear in this sample, approximately 6.2% of them only once. The ten largest clonotypes hold approximately 2.3% of the sample.

Ficoll-Paque density gradient centrifugation was used to isolate PBMCs. General study outcomes and caveats: Some responding clones were found in pre-infection memory, which suggests that pre-existing cross-reactive memory T cells took part in the SARS-CoV-2 response. Balanced CD4/CD8 phenotypes were observed for clones contracting from day 15 to 85, whereas a bias towards CD4+ was observed for a second wave of clones expanding from day 15 to 37. The study covered only a couple of mild cases, and larger cohorts including severe cases with pre-infection samples were considered necessary. Contracting CD4+ clones turned up mainly in the CM and EM memory subsets, whereas EMRA was where CD8+ clones were enriched. SARS-CoV-2 specificity of the second-wave clones peaking on day 37 was not confirmed.

Trimming takes 0 bases from V and 9 bases from J, and the germline ends sit 15 bases apart. Inclusive of the bounding cysteine and phenylalanine, the CDR3 is 15 residues long. Only the CDR3 DNA stays, 45 bases, in frame from base 1. The germline V gene gives CDR1 as LGHNA and CDR2 as YNFKEQ. The V gene is TRBV4-2 and the J gene is TRBJ1-5; TRBD1 is possibly the D segment (6 matching bases). Specimen: PBMCs or a T cell subset sorted from them (not recorded which). This receptor was taken from an adult woman who had mild COVID-19 (a few samples of this study predate the infection). The sample titles of this study are shuffled in the database, so cell type and time point are left out; the donor was told from shared clones. In nucleotides, the sequence is TGTGCCAGCAGCCAAGAGGGGTCAGGGGATTCGCCCCAGCATTTT. It codes for CASSQEGSGDSPQHF.